Listed below are T cell receptor beta chains from one sample, sequenced in a study of cytomegalovirus exposure and HLA in healthy donors. The method was immunoSEQ multiplex PCR; TCRdb's version includes in-frame clones alone and lacks a portion of them. In the table there are 160,000 or so clones, roughly 85% of which are singletons. Sequencing used PBMCs. The source is a male donor in good health and CMV-seropositive. Each CDR3 is given with its conserved first and last residue. The D gene is left open where the match is weak. Clone size is not always given. Where it is, it says once, few, many or a class for expanded clones.

V gene	clone size	J gene	D gene	CDR3 DNA	CDR3 protein
TRBV11-2	-	TRBJ2-2	-	TGTGCCAGCGCCTCCAGGCACACCGGGGAGCTGTTTTTT	CASASRHTGELFF
TRBV9	-	TRBJ2-1	TRBD2	TGTGCCAGCAGCGTAGCCCCCCGACAGCGGGGGGCGTACAATGAGCAGTTCTTC	CASSVAPRQRGAYNEQFF
TRBV10-3	-	TRBJ2-7	-	TGTGCCATGAAGACCGACAAGGTTAGTTACGAGCAGTACTTC	CAMKTDKVSYEQYF
TRBV7-6	-	TRBJ2-7	-	TGTGCCAGCAGCTCCCGGGACACTGCCTACGAGCAGTACTTC	CASSSRDTAYEQYF
TRBV7-2	-	TRBJ1-6	-	TGTGCCAGCAGCCCCGAGGTTAGGAGCTCCTATAATTCACCCCTCCACTTT	CASSPEVRSSYNSPLHF
TRBV18	-	TRBJ2-7	-	TGTGCCAGCTCCCGCCAGGGAACCTCCTACGAGCAGTACTTC	CASSRQGTSYEQYF
TRBV19	-	TRBJ1-1	TRBD1	TGTGCCAGTAGTCCGCGACAGGGGGCCACTGAAGCTTTCTTT	CASSPRQGATEAFF
TRBV28	-	TRBJ1-5	-	TGTGCCAGCAGTTTTCAACAGGGCCGCCAGCCCCAGCATTTT	CASSFQQGRQPQHF
TRBV4-3	-	TRBJ2-6	-	TGCGCCAGCAGCCAAGACCACAGCTGGTCTGGGGCCAACGTCCTGACTTTC	CASSQDHSWSGANVLTF
TRBV7-2	-	TRBJ2-3	-	TGTGCCAGCAGCTTGGAGGGTTACACAGATACGCAGTATTTT	CASSLEGYTDTQYF
TRBV15	few	TRBJ2-1	TRBD1	TGTGCCACCAGCGGCCCACAGGGGGCCCATAATGAGCAGTTCTTC	CATSGPQGAHNEQFF
TRBV7-2	-	TRBJ2-3	TRBD1	TGTGCCAGCAGCCCCCGGACAGGGGGTGGGGTCGGCACAGATACGCAGTATTTT	CASSPRTGGGVGTDTQYF
TRBV5-4	once	TRBJ2-7	TRBD2	TGTGCCAGCGGCTTAGCGGGAGGGGCCTACGAGCAGTACTTC	CASGLAGGAYEQYF
TRBV7-2	-	TRBJ1-2	-	TGTGCCAGCAGCCTCGGGGTTCTAGGAAACTATGGCTACACCTTC	CASSLGVLGNYGYTF
TRBV5-1	once	TRBJ2-7	TRBD1	TGCGCCAGCAGCTGGGGGGACAGGGCCTACGAGCAGTACTTC	CASSWGDRAYEQYF
TRBV4-3	-	TRBJ2-1	-	TGCGCCAGCAGCCAAGATCATGATTTCGGCAGGGGAGGGTACAATGAGCAGTTCTTC	CASSQDHDFGRGGYNEQFF
TRBV4-1	-	TRBJ2-1	TRBD2	TGCGCCAGCAGCCAAGGAGCGGGGGGCGGTGAGCAGTTCTTC	CASSQGAGGGEQFF
TRBV4-3	-	TRBJ2-3	-	TGCGCCAGCAGCCAACGGGGGACAGATACGCAGTATTTT	CASSQRGTDTQYF
TRBV5-1	-	TRBJ2-2	-	TGCGCCAGCAGCCAGGGACTCAACACCGGGGAGCTGTTTTTT	CASSQGLNTGELFF
TRBV6-5	once	TRBJ1-1	TRBD1	TGTGCCATCTGGGGCAGGGGGCCTGACACTGAAGCTTTCTTT	CAIWGRGPDTEAFF
TRBV9	few	TRBJ1-5	-	TGTGCCAGCAGCTCGTCGGGGGTGCCCAATCAGCCCCAGCATTTT	CASSSSGVPNQPQHF
TRBV7-8	few	TRBJ2-7	TRBD2	TGTGCCAGCAGCTTCGGACTAGTTAGTTACGAGCAGTACTTC	CASSFGLVSYEQYF
TRBV7-6	-	TRBJ2-5	TRBD1	TGTGCCAGCGAACAGGGGGGCCAAGAGACCCAGTACTTC	CASEQGGQETQYF
TRBV30	-	TRBJ2-7	TRBD1	TGTGCCTGGAAGACAGGGACCTACGAGCAGTACTTC	CAWKTGTYEQYF
TRBV27	-	TRBJ1-4	-	TGTGCCAGCAGTTTAATGCAGGGAGGAAAACTGTTTTTT	CASSLMQGGKLFF
TRBV7-2	-	TRBJ1-1	-	TGTGCCAGCAGCTTACTCTGGGCCCAACGGAACACTGAAGCTTTCTTT	CASSLLWAQRNTEAFF
TRBV30	-	TRBJ1-5	-	TGTGCCTGGAGTGTTGGACAGATTAATCAGCCCCAGCATTTT	CAWSVGQINQPQHF
TRBV11-2	-	TRBJ1-2	-	TGTGCCAGCAGCTTTGGTGGAGGGCGGGGGGGCTATGGCTACACCTTC	CASSFGGGRGGYGYTF
TRBV27	-	TRBJ2-3	-	TGTGCCAGCAGTTTATCACCGGGGTGGAGCACAGATACGCAGTATTTT	CASSLSPGWSTDTQYF
TRBV15	-	TRBJ2-5	-	TGTGCCACCAGCAGAGATACTACCTTTCAAGAGACCCAGTACTTC	CATSRDTTFQETQYF
TRBV10-2	-	TRBJ2-3	-	TGCGCCAGCAGTGAGCCCGGGGACACAGATACGCAGTATTTT	CASSEPGDTDTQYF
TRBV5-4	-	TRBJ2-7	TRBD1	TGTGCCAGCAGCGGACAGGGGTTCTACGAGCAGTACTTC	CASSGQGFYEQYF
TRBV28	few	TRBJ2-1	-	TGTGCCAGCAGCATCCGACTAGTACCTGAGCAGTTCTTC	CASSIRLVPEQFF
TRBV5-1	-	TRBJ1-4	TRBD1	TGCGCCAGCAGCGAAACTTGGACAGGGGGGAAACTGTTTTTT	CASSETWTGGKLFF
TRBV4-3	-	TRBJ2-7	TRBD2	TGCGCCAGCAGCCAAGCTCCGACTAGCGGGGGATTACTTTCCTACGAGCAGTACTTC	CASSQAPTSGGLLSYEQYF
TRBV5-1	-	TRBJ1-2	-	TGCGCCAGCAGAGTAGGGGGGGCTCAGGAAGGCTACACCTTC	CASRVGGAQEGYTF
TRBV27	-	TRBJ1-2	TRBD1	TGTGCCAGCAGTTTATCGGCCGACAGGGGCCTTCGGTATGGCTACACCTTC	CASSLSADRGLRYGYTF
TRBV7-6	-	TRBJ1-1	-	TGTGCCAGCAGCTCTCCGGGGGGGTGGGACACTGAAGCTTTCTTT	CASSSPGGWDTEAFF
TRBV23-1	once	TRBJ2-7	TRBD1	TGCGCCAGCAGTCAGGGGACAGGGGGTCGCTACGAGCAGTACTTC	CASSQGTGGRYEQYF
TRBV19	-	TRBJ2-6	TRBD1	TGTGCCAGTAGTGACCCGGGACAGGGTCGCTCTGGGGCCAACGGCCTGACTTTC	CASSDPGQGRSGANGLTF
TRBV2	once	TRBJ2-1	TRBD2	TGTGCCAGCGCTCCGGGGGGATACAATGAGCAGTTCTTC	CASAPGGYNEQFF
TRBV7-2	-	TRBJ2-5	TRBD1	TGTGCCAGCAGCGTTGGGACAGTGTACCAAGAGACCCAGTACTTC	CASSVGTVYQETQYF
TRBV28	-	TRBJ2-3	-	TGTGCCAGCTCAGATAGTGCTAGCACGGATACGCAGTATTTT	CASSDSASTDTQYF
TRBV5-1	once	TRBJ1-2	TRBD1	TGCGCCAGCAGCTTTTCAGGGACAGGGGTTGGCTACACCTTC	CASSFSGTGVGYTF
TRBV9	-	TRBJ2-5	-	TGTGCCAGCAGCGGTAGCGTCGCCCAAGAGACCCAGTACTTC	CASSGSVAQETQYF
TRBV6-4	-	TRBJ2-3	TRBD1	TGTGCCAGCAGTGGACAGGGGGCAAGCACAGATACGCAGTATTTT	CASSGQGASTDTQYF
TRBV7-9	-	TRBJ1-2	-	TGTGCCAGCAGCTTGGGCGATAATGCGAACTATGGCTACACCTTC	CASSLGDNANYGYTF
TRBV6-6	-	TRBJ1-2	TRBD1	TGTGCCAGCAGTCCGACAGGGGACGGCTATGGCTACACCTTC	CASSPTGDGYGYTF
TRBV5-1	-	TRBJ1-1	TRBD1	TGCGCCAGCAGCTTTGTCCGGGACAGATGGAACACTGAAGCTTTCTTT	CASSFVRDRWNTEAFF
TRBV18	-	TRBJ1-1	TRBD1	TGTGCCAGCTCACCCGGACAGGGGAGTGCTGAAGCTTTCTTT	CASSPGQGSAEAFF
TRBV7-2	-	TRBJ2-7	-	TGTGCCAGCAGCATGCCGGGACTGCCTTTGGAGCAGTACTTC	CASSMPGLPLEQYF
TRBV28	-	TRBJ1-2	-	TGTGCCAGCACTAAGGGGATCGGAGGCTACACCTTC	CASTKGIGGYTF
TRBV7-2	once	TRBJ2-2	-	TGTGCCTTACGGCGGGGGCTAAACACCGGGGAGCTGTTTTTT	CALRRGLNTGELFF
TRBV18	-	TRBJ1-1	-	TGTGCCAGCTCACCCAGTTTCGGGGGTGATCGGACTGAAGCTTTCTTT	CASSPSFGGDRTEAFF
TRBV6-5	-	TRBJ1-1	-	TGTGCCAGCAGTCGAGGATCCAGGGGAACTGAAGCTTTCTTT	CASSRGSRGTEAFF
TRBV10-3	-	TRBJ1-2	-	TGTGCCATCAGTGAGCCACCTCAAGCAGGGATATACTATGGCTACACCTTC	CAISEPPQAGIYYGYTF
TRBV29-1	few	TRBJ2-6	TRBD1	TGCAGCGTTTCCACAGGGGTTGGGGCCAACGGCCTGACTTTC	CSVSTGVGANGLTF
TRBV30	-	TRBJ1-5	-	TGTGCCTGGAACCAGAATAGCAATCAGCCCCAGCATTTT	CAWNQNSNQPQHF
TRBV2	-	TRBJ2-2	-	TGTGCCAGCAGTGCCTGGGGGGAGAACACCGGGGAGCTGTTTTTT	CASSAWGENTGELFF
TRBV30	-	TRBJ2-7	-	TGTGCCTGGACTGGGTCGAGGCCGCACATTTACGAGCAGTACTTC	CAWTGSRPHIYEQYF